This T cell receptor beta chain is drawn from a study of blood T cell repertoires in COVID-19. Across the study: T cells, B-cell-depleted T cells, or PBMCs supplied cDNA or gDNA.

CDR3 size: 14 residues. CDR1 and CDR2 from the germline V gene are LGHDT and YNNKEL (reference sequence). V was clipped by 4 bases and J by 11 bases; unmatched bases: 13. This table comes from immunoSEQ multiplex PCR, and its TCRdb copy is limited to in-frame clones, with some not included. The table includes 210,000 or so clones, approximately 80% detected once. Material: PBMCs or T cells enriched from blood (not recorded which). The sequence was collected from a man aged 25-40 years with acute COVID-19. The chain couples TRBV3-1 (or the pseudogene TRBV3-2) to TRBJ1-1; 7 bases match TRBD1. In nucleotides, the CDR3 is TGTGCCAGCAGCCTCGACAGGGACCTCCGAGGGGCTTTCTTT. Amino acid sequence: CASSLDRDLRGAFF.